The clone carrying this TCR beta chain was detected only a few times. The sample holds other DNA sequences that translate to the same CDR3. The data were obtained in a study of shared clonotypes between healthy human individuals. Here immunoSEQ multiplex PCR was the method, and the copy in TCRdb shows in-frame clones only, minus some. This table has roughly 1,100,000 clones, approximately 72% appearing once. Germline V CDR1 and CDR2: LGHNA, YNFKEQ. J lost 4 bases, V lost 0 bases, and 8 bases had no gene match. The CDR3 has 17 amino acids. This clonotype was obtained from a man aged 18-30 years in good health. The sample consisted of memory CD4+ T cells sorted from blood. Subset: CD45RA-negative fraction. The chain joins TRBV4-2 to TRBJ2-3, with 9 bases fitting TRBD2. The CDR3 DNA reads as TGTGCCAGCAGCCAAGATGGAGCGGGGGGCGGGGCAGATACGCAGTATTTT. Amino acids: CASSQDGAGGGADTQYF.